This T cell receptor beta chain was obtained from a study of OX40 agonist ivuxolimab in advanced cancers. Study background: Anti-PD-1, anti-PD-L1 or anti-CTLA-4 therapy given earlier was allowed, and 40% had some. Partial responses were seen in three patients, one with hepatocellular carcinoma and two with cutaneous melanoma.

The CDR3 runs to 15 residues. Germline CDR1 SGHTA, CDR2 FQGTGA. V trimming: 4 bases; J trimming: 7 bases; junction bases outside the gene matches: 4. In the case of this clone: Its antigen is currently unknown.

Whole-study results and caveats: The mean number of expanded clones was higher in CD8+ T cells than in CD4+.

Using immunoSEQ multiplex PCR, the repertoire was profiled, and TCRdb retains in-frame clones only, with some absent. The profile covers around 40,000 clones, with approximately 80% appearing a single time and about 4% taken by the ten largest. The chain recombines TRBV7-3 with TRBJ2-1; 13 bases map to TRBD2. This TCR derives from an adult with an advanced solid tumor such as melanoma, head and neck, liver or kidney cancer. The starting material was CD4+ or CD8+ T cells sorted from blood, obtained in a trial of the OX40 agonist ivuxolimab. CDR3 nucleotide sequence: TGTGCCAGCAGCTCTGGACTAGCGGGAGTAAATGAGCAGTTCTTC. Residues: CASSSGLAGVNEQFF.